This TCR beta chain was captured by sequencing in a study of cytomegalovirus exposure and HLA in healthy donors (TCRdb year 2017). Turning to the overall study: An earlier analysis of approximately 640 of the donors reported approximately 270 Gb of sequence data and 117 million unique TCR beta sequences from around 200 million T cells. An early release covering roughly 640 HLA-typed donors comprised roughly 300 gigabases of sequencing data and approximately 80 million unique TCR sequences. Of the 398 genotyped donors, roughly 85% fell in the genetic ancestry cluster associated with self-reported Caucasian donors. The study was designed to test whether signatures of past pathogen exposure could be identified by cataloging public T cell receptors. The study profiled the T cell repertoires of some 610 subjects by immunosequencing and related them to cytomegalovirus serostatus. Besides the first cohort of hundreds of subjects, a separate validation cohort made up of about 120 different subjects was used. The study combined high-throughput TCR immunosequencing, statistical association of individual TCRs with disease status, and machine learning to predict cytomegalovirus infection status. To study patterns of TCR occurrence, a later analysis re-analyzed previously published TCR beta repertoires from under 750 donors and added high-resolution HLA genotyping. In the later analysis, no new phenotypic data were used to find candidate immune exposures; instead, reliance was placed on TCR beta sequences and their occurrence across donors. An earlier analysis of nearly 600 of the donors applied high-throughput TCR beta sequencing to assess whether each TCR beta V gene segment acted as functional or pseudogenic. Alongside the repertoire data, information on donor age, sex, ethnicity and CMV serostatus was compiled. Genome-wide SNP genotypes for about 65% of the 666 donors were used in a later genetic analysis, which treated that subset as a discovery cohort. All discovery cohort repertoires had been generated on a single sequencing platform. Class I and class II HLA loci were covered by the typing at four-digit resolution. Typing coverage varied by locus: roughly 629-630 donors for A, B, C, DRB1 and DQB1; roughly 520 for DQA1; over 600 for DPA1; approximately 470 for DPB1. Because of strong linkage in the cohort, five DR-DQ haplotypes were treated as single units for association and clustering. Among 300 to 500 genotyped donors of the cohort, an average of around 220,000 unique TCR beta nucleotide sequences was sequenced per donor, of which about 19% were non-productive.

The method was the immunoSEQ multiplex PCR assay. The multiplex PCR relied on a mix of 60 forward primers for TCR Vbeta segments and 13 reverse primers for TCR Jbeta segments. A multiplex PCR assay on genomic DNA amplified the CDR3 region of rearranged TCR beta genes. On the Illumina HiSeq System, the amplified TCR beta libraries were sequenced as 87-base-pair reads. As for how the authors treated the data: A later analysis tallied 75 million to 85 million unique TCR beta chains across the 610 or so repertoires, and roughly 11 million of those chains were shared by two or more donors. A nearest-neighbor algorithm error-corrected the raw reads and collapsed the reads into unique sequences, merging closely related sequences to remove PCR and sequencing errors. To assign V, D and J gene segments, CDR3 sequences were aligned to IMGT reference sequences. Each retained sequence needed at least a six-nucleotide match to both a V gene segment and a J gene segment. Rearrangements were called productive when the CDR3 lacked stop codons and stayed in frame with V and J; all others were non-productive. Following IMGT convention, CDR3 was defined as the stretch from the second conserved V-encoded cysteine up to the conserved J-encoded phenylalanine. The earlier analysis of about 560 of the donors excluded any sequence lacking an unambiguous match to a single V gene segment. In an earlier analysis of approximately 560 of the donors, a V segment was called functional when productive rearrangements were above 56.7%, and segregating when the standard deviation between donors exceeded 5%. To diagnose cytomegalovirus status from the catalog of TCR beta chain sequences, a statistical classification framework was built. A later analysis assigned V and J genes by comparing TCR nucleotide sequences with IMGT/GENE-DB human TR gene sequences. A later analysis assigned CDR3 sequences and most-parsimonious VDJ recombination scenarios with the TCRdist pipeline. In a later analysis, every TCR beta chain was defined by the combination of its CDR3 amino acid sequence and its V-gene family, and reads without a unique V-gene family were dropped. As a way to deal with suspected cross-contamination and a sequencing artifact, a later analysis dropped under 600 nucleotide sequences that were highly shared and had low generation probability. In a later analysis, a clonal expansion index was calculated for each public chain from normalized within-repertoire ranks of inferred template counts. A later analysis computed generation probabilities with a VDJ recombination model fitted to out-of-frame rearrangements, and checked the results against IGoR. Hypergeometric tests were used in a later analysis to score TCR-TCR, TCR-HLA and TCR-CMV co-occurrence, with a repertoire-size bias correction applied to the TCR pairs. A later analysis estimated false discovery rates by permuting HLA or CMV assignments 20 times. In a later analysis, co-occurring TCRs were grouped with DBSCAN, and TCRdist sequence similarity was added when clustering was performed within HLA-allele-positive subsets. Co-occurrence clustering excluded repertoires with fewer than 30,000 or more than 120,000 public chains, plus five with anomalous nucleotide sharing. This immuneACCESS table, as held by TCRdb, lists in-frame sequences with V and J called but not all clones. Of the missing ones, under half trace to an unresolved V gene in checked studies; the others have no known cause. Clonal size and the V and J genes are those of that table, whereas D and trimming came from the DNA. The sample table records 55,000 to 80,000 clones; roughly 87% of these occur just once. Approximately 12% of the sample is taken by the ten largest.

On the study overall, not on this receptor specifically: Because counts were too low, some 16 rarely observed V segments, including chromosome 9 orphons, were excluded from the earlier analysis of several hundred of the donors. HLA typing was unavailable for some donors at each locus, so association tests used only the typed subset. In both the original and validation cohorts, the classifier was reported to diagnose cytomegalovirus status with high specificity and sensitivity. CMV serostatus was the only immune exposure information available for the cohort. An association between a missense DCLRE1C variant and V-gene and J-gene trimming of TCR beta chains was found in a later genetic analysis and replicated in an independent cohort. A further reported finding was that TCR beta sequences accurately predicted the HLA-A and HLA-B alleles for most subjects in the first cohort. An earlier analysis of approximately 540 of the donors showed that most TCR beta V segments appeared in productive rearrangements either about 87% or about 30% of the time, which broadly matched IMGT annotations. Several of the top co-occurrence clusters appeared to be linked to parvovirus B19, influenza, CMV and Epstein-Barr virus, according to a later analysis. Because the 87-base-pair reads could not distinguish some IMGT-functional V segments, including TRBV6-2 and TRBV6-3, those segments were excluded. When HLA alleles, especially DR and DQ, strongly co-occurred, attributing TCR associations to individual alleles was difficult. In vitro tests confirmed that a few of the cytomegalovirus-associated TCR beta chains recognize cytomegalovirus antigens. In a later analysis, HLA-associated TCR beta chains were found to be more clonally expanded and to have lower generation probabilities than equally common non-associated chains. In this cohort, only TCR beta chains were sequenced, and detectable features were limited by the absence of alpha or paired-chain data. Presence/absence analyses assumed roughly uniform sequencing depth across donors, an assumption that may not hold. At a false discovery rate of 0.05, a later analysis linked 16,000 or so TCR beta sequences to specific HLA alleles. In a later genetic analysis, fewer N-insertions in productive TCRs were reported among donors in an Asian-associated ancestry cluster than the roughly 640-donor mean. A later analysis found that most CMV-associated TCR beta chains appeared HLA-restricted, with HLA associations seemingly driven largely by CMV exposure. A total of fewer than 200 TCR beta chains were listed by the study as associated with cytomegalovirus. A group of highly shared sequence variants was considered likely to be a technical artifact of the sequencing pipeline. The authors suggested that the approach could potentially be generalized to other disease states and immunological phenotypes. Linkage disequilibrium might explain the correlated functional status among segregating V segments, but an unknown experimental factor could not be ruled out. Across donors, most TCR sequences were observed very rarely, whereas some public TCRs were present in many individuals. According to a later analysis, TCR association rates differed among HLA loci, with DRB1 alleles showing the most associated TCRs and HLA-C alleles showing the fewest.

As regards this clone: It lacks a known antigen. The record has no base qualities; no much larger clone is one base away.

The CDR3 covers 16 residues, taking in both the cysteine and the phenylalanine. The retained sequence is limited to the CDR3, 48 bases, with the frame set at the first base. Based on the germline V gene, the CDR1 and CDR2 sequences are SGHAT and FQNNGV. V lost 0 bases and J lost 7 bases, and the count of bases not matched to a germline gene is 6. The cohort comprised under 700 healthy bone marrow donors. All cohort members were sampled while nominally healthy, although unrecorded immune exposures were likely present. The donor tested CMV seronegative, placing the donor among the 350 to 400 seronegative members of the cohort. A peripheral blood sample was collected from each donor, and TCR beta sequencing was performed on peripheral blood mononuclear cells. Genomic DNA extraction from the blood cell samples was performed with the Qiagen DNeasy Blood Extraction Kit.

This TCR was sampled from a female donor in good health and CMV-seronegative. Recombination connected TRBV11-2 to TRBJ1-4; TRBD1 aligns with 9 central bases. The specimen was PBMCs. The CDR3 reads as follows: CASSLDPDRGFEKLFF. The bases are TGTGCCAGCAGCTTAGATCCGGACAGGGGCTTTGAAAAACTGTTTTTT.